These T cell receptor beta chains were read from a single sample in a study of identical twins. A single record per CDR3 protein comes from TCRdb applying MiXCR to the 5' RACE reads. The data contain a few hundred thousand distinct CDR3 sequences, around a sixth of them singletons. Sequences were obtained from naive T cells sorted from blood. These receptors came from a man aged 50 to 60 in good health. Each CDR3 is given with its conserved first and last residue. D genes are given only for firm matches. Clone size is not always given. Where it is, it says once, few, many or a class for expanded clones.

v_gene: TRBV7-8; j_gene: TRBJ2-1; d_gene: .; abundance: few; CDR3aa: CASSLSRGRSYNEQFF; CDR3nt: TGTGCCAGCAGCTTATCGCGGGGACGGTCGTACAATGAGCAGTTCTTC
v_gene: TRBV28; j_gene: TRBJ2-7; d_gene: .; abundance: few; CDR3aa: CASSTHYEQYF; CDR3nt: TGTGCCAGCAGTACTCATTACGAGCAGTACTTC
v_gene: TRBV12-3/TRBV12-4; j_gene: TRBJ2-2; d_gene: .; abundance: many; CDR3aa: CASRSWRTGELFF; CDR3nt: TGTGCCAGCCGATCATGGAGGACCGGGGAGCTGTTTTTT
v_gene: TRBV4-2; j_gene: TRBJ1-2; d_gene: .; abundance: few; CDR3aa: CASSQGPGQTYGYTF; CDR3nt: TGTGCCAGCAGCCAAGGTCCCGGGCAGACCTATGGCTACACCTTC
v_gene: TRBV12-3/TRBV12-4; j_gene: TRBJ2-5; d_gene: TRBD1; abundance: .; CDR3aa: CASRPGQGNQETQYF; CDR3nt: TGTGCCAGCAGACCGGGACAGGGGAACCAAGAGACCCAGTACTTC
v_gene: TRBV4-2; j_gene: TRBJ2-1; d_gene: .; abundance: few; CDR3aa: CASSQDGTAYRQFF; CDR3nt: TGTGCCAGCAGCCAAGATGGGACCGCCTACCGGCAGTTCTTC
v_gene: TRBV5-8; j_gene: TRBJ1-1; d_gene: .; abundance: .; CDR3aa: CASSFRPANTEAFF; CDR3nt: TGTGCCAGCAGCTTCCGTCCCGCGAACACTGAAGCTTTCTTT
v_gene: TRBV6-5; j_gene: TRBJ2-5; d_gene: .; abundance: once; CDR3aa: CASSSSNGVKETQYF; CDR3nt: TGTGCCAGCAGTTCCTCGAACGGAGTCAAGGAGACCCAGTACTTC
v_gene: TRBV5-1; j_gene: TRBJ1-3; d_gene: TRBD1; abundance: many; CDR3aa: CASSSGTGGRNTIYF; CDR3nt: TGCGCCAGCAGCTCTGGGACAGGGGGCAGAAACACCATATATTTT
v_gene: TRBV9; j_gene: TRBJ1-2; d_gene: .; abundance: many; CDR3aa: CASSVGRDGANYGYTF; CDR3nt: TGTGCCAGCAGCGTAGGTCGGGACGGGGCTAACTATGGCTACACCTTC
v_gene: TRBV6-5; j_gene: TRBJ1-6; d_gene: .; abundance: many; CDR3aa: CASSYSGENSPLHF; CDR3nt: TGTGCCAGCAGTTACTCGGGCGAAAATTCACCCCTCCACTTT
v_gene: TRBV6-5; j_gene: TRBJ2-2; d_gene: TRBD1; abundance: few; CDR3aa: CASSYRRQGWAGELFF; CDR3nt: TGTGCCAGCAGTTACCGACGACAGGGTTGGGCCGGGGAGCTGTTTTTT
v_gene: TRBV28; j_gene: TRBJ2-7; d_gene: .; abundance: many; CDR3aa: CASIQDFGSGYEQYF; CDR3nt: TGTGCCAGCATTCAGGACTTTGGATCCGGCTACGAGCAGTACTTC
v_gene: TRBV12-3/TRBV12-4; j_gene: TRBJ2-7; d_gene: .; abundance: few; CDR3aa: CASSLGATGEQYF; CDR3nt: TGTGCCAGCAGTTTAGGCGCAACAGGGGAGCAGTACTTC
v_gene: TRBV5-1; j_gene: TRBJ2-1; d_gene: .; abundance: few; CDR3aa: CASSLEGYYNEQFF; CDR3nt: TGCGCCAGCAGCTTGGAGGGGTACTACAATGAGCAGTTCTTC
v_gene: TRBV4-3; j_gene: TRBJ1-6; d_gene: .; abundance: many; CDR3aa: CASSQDWDSYNSPLHF; CDR3nt: TGCGCCAGCAGCCAAGATTGGGATTCCTATAATTCACCCCTCCACTTT
v_gene: TRBV20-1; j_gene: TRBJ1-2; d_gene: TRBD1; abundance: .; CDR3aa: CSARDQGTGDGYGYTF; CDR3nt: TGCAGTGCTAGAGATCAAGGGACAGGGGACGGCTATGGCTACACCTTC
v_gene: TRBV20-1; j_gene: TRBJ1-6; d_gene: .; abundance: few; CDR3aa: CSARDAGVNSPLHF; CDR3nt: TGCAGTGCTAGAGACGCAGGGGTTAATTCACCCCTCCACTTT
v_gene: TRBV5-1; j_gene: TRBJ2-7; d_gene: .; abundance: .; CDR3aa: CASSLDRTMNEQYF; CDR3nt: TGCGCCAGCAGCTTGGATCGGACAATGAACGAGCAGTACTTC
v_gene: TRBV3-1; j_gene: TRBJ2-5; d_gene: .; abundance: .; CDR3aa: CASSRGAMDGETQYF; CDR3nt: TGTGCCAGCAGCCGGGGGGCCATGGACGGTGAGACCCAGTACTTC
v_gene: TRBV20-1; j_gene: TRBJ2-2; d_gene: TRBD2; abundance: few; CDR3aa: CSARSLAGRRTGELFF; CDR3nt: TGCAGTGCTAGAAGTCTAGCGGGAAGACGGACCGGGGAGCTGTTTTTT
v_gene: TRBV3-1; j_gene: TRBJ2-3; d_gene: TRBD2; abundance: many; CDR3aa: CASSPTPGLAGGTDTQYF; CDR3nt: TGTGCCAGCAGCCCTACCCCGGGACTAGCGGGCGGCACAGATACGCAGTATTTT
v_gene: TRBV6-5; j_gene: TRBJ1-1; d_gene: .; abundance: few; CDR3aa: CASSYPSGHFGSTEAFF; CDR3nt: TGTGCCAGCAGTTATCCCTCGGGACATTTTGGGAGCACTGAAGCTTTCTTT